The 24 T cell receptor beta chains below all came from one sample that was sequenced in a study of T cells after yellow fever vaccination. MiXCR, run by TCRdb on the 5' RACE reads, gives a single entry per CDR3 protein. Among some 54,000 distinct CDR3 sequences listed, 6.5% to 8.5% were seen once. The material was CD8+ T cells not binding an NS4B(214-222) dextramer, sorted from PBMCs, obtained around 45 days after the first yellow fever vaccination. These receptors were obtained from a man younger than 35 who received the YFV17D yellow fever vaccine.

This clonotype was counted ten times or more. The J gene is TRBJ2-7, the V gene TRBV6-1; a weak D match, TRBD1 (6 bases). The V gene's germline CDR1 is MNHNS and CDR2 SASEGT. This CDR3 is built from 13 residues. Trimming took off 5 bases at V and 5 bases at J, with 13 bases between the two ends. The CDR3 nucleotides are TGTGCCAGCAGTCGACAGGTTGTGGACGAGCAGTACTTC. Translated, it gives CASSRQVVDEQYF.

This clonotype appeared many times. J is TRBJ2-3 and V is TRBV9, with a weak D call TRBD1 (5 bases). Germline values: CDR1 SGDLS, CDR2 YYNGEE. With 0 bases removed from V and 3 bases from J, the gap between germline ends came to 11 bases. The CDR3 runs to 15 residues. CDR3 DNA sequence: TGTGCCAGCAGCGTAGAAGGGGCGAAAACAGATACGCAGTATTTT. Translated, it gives CASSVEGAKTDTQYF.

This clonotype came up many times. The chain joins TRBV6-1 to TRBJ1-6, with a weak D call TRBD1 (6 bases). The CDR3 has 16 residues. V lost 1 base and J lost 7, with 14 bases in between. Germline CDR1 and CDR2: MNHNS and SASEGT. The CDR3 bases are TGTGCCAGCAGTGAAGTAGGGGTCAGGGGAAATTCACCCCTCCACTTT. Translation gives CASSEVGVRGNSPLHF.

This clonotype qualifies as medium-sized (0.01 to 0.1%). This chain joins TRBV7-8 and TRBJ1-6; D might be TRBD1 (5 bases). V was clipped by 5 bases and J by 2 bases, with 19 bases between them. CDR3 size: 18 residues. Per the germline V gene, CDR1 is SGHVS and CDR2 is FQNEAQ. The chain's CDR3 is CASSTTTRDSTYNSPLHF. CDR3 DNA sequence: TGTGCCAGCAGCACAACTACCCGGGACTCCACCTATAATTCACCCCTCCACTTT.

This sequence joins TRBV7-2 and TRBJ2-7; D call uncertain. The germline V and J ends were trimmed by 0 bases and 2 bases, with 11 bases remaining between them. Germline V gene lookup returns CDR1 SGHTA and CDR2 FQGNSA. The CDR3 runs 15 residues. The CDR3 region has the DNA TGTGCCAGCAGCTTAGCGAAAGTACTAACCTACGAGCAGTACTTC. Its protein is CASSLAKVLTYEQYF.

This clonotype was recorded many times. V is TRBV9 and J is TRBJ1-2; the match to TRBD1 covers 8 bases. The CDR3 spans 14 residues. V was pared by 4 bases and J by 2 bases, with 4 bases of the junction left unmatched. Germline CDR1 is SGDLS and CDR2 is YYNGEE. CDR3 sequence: CASSPGTGNYGYTF. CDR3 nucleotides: TGTGCCAGCAGCCCAGGGACAGGCAACTATGGCTACACCTTC.

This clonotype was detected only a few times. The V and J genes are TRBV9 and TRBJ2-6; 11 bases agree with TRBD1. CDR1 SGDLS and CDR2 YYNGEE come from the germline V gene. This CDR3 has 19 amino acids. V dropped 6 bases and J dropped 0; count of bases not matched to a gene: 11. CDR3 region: CASTVQGQGEGSGANVLTF. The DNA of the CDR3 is TGTGCCAGCACTGTCCAGGGACAGGGGGAAGGCTCTGGGGCCAACGTCCTGACTTTC.

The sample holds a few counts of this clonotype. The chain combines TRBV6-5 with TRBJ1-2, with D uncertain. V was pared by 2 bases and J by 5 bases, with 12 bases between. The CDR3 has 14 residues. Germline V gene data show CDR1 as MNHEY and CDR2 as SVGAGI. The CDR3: CASSYNGEGYGYTF. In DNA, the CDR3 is TGTGCCAGCAGTTACAACGGGGAAGGGTATGGCTACACCTTC.

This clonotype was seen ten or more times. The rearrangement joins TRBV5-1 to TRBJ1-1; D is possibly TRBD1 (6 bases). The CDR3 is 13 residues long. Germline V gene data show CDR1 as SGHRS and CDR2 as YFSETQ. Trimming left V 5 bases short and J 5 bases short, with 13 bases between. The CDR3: CASRGTPGTEAFF. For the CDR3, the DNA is TGCGCCAGCAGGGGGACACCCGGGACTGAAGCTTTCTTT.

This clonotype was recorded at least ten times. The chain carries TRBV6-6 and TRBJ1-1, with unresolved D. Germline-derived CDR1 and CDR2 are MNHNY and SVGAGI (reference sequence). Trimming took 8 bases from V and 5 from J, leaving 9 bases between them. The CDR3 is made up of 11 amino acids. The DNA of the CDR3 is TGTGCCAGCTTTATCTCGACTGAAGCTTTCTTT. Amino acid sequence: CASFISTEAFF.

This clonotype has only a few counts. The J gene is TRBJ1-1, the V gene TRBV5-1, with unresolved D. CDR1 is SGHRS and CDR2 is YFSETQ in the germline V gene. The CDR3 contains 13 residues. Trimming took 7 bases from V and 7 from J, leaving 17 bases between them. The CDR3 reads CASDKTGRGEAFF. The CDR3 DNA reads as TGCGCCAGCGATAAAACGGGGAGAGGTGAAGCTTTCTTT.

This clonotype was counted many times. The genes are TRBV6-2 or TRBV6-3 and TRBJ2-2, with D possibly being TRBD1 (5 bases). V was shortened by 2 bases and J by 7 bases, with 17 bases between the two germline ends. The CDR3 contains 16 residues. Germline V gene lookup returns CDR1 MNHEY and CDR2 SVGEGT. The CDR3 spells CASSYGPREDIGELFF. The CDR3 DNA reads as TGTGCCAGCAGTTACGGCCCCAGGGAAGATATCGGGGAGCTGTTTTTT.

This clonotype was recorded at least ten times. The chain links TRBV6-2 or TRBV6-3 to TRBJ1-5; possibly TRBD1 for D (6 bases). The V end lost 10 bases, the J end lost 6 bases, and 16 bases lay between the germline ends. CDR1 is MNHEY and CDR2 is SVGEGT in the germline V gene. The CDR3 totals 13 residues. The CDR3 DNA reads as TGTGCCACCTTTACACAGGGTCCTCAGCCCCAGCATTTT. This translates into CATFTQGPQPQHF.

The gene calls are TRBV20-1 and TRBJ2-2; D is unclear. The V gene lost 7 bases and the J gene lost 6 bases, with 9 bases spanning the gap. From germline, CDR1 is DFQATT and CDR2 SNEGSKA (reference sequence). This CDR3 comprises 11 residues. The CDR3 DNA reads TGCAGTGTTCGGTTTTCCGGGGAGCTGTTTTTT. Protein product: CSVRFSGELFF.

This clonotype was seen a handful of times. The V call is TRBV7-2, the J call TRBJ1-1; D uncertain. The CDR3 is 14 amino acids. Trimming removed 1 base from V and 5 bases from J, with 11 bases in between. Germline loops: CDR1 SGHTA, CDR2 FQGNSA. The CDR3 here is CASSLVSGDTEAFF. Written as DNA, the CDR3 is TGTGCCAGCAGCTTAGTGTCTGGGGATACTGAAGCTTTCTTT.

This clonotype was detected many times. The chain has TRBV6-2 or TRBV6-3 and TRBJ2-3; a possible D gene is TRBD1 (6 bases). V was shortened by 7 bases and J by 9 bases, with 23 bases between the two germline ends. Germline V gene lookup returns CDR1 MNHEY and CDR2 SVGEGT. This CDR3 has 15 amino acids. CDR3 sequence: CASTPGTRHFGTQYF. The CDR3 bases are TGTGCCAGCACCCCGGGGACACGTCATTTTGGCACGCAGTATTTT.

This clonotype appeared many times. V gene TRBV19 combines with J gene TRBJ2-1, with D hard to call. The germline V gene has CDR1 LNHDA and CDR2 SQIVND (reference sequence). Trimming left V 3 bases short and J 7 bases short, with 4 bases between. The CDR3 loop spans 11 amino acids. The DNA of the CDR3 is TGTGCCAGTAGTATGTCGAATGAGCAGTTCTTC. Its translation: CASSMSNEQFF.

The CDR3 DNA reads as TGTGCCAGTAGTATAGTTCGCAATCAGCCCCAGCATTTT. This sequence encodes CASSIVRNQPQHF. The chain couples TRBV19 to TRBJ1-5, with D unclear. Germline V gene sequence: CDR1 LNHDA, CDR2 SQIVND (reference sequence). V lost 1 base, J lost 2 bases, and 3 bases lay in between. The CDR3 loop spans 13 amino acids.

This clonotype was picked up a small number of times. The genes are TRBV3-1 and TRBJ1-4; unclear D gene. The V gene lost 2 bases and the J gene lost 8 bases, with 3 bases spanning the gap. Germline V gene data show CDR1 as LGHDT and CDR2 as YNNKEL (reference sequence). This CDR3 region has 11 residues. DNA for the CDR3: TGTGCCAGCAGCCAACAGGAAAAACTGTTTTTT. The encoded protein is CASSQQEKLFF. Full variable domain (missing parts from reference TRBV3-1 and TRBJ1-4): DTAVSQTPKYLVTQMGNDKSIKCEQNLGHDTMYWYKQDSKKFLKIMFSYNNKELIINETVPNRFSPKSPDKAHLNLHINSLELGDSAVYFCASSQQEKLFFGSGTQLSVL.

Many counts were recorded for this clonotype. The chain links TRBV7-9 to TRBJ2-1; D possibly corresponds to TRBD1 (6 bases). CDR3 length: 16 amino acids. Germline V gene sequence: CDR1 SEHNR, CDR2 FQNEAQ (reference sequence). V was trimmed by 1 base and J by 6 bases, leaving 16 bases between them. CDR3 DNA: TGTGCCAGCAGCTTAGAAAGGAACAGGGCTCTCAATGAGCAGTTCTTC. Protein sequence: CASSLERNRALNEQFF.

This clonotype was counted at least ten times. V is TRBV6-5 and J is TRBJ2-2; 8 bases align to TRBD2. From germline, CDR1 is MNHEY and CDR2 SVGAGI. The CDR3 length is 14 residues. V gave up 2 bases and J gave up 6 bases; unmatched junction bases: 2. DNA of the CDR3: TGTGCCAGCAGTTACGCAGCGGGGGCCGGGGAGCTGTTTTTT. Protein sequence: CASSYAAGAGELFF.

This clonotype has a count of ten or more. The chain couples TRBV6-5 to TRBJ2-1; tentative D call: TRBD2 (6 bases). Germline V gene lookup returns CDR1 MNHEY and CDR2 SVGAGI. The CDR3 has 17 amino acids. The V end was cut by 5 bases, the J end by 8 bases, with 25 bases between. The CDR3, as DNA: TGTGCCAGCAGTAACCGGGACGATACCAGAACGGGGGATGAGCAGTTCTTC. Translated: CASSNRDDTRTGDEQFF.

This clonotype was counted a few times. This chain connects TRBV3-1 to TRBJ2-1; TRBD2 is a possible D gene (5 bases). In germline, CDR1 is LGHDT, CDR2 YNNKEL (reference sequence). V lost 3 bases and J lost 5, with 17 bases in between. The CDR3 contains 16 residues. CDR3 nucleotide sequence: TGTGCCAGCAGCCATTTTTTCCGGGGTTTCGACAATGAGCAGTTCTTC. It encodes CASSHFFRGFDNEQFF.

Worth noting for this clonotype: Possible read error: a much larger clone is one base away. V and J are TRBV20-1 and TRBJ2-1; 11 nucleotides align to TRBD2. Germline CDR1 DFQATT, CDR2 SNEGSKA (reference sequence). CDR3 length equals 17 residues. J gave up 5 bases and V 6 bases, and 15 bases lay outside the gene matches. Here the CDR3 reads CSARPGLAVEFDNEQFF. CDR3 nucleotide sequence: TGCAGTGCCCGACCGGGACTAGCGGTGGAGTTTGACAATGAGCAGTTCTTC.